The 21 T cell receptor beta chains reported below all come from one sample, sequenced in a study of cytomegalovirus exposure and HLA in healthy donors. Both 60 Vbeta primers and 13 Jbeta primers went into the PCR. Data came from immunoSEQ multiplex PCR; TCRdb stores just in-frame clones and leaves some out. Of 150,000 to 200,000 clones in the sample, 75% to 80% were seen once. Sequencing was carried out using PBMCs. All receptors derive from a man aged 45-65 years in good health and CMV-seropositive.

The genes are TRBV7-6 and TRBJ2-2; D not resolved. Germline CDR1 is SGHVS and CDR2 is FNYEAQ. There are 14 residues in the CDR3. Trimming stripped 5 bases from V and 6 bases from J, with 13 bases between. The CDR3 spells CASSPTKLAGELFF. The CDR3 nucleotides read TGTGCCAGCAGCCCTACGAAGTTGGCCGGGGAGCTGTTTTTT.

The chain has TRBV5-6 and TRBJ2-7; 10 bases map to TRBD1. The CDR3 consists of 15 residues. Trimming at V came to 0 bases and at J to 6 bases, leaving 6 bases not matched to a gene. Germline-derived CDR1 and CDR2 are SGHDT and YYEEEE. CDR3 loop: CASSLGIGTGVEQYV. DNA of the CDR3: TGTGCCAGCAGCTTGGGGATAGGGACAGGGGTCGAGCAGTACGTC.

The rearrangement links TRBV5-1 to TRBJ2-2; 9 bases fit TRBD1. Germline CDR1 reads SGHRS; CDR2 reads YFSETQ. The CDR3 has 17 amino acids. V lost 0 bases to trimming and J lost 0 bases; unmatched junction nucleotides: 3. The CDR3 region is CASSLAGTGTNTGELFF. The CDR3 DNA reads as TGCGCCAGCAGCTTGGCAGGGACAGGGACGAACACCGGGGAGCTGTTTTTT. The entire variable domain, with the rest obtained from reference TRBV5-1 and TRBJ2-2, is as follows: KAGVTQTPRYLIKTRGQQVTLSCSPISGHRSVSWYQQTPGQGLQFLFEYFSETQRNKGNFPGRFSGRQFSNSRSEMNVSTLELGDSALYLCASSLAGTGTNTGELFFGEGSRLTVL.

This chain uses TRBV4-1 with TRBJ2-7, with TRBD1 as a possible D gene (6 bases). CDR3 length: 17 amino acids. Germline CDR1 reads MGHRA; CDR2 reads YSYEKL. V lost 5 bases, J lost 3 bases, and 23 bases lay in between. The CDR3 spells CASSTIQNRERNYEQYF. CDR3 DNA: TGCGCCAGCAGCACAATTCAAAACAGGGAGAGGAACTACGAGCAGTACTTC.

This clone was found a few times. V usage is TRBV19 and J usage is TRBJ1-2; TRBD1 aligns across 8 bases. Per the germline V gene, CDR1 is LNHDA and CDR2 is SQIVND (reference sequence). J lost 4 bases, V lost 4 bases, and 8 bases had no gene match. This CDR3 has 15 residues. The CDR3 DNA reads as TGTGCCAGTAGTAGCCCAGGGGGCGCTCTCTATGGCTACACCTTC. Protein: CASSSPGGALYGYTF.

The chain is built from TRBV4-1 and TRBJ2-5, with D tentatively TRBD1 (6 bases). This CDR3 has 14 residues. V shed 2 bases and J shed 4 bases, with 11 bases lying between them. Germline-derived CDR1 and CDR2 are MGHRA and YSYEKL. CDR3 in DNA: TGCGCCAGCAGCCAACCGACCAGGGGAGAGACCCAGTACTTC. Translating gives CASSQPTRGETQYF.

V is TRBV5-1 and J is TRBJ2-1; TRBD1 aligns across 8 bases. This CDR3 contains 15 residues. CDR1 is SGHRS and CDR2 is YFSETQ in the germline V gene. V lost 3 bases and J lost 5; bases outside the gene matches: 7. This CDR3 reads CASSSRQGIDNEQFF. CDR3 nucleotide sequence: TGCGCCAGCAGCTCACGACAGGGGATTGACAATGAGCAGTTCTTC.

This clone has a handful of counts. This CDR3 reads CASSLDSGTGKVEQYF. CDR3 coding DNA: TGTGCCAGCAGCTTAGATTCCGGGACAGGAAAGGTCGAGCAGTACTTC. The V and J genes are TRBV7-8 and TRBJ2-7; 8 positions agree with TRBD1. The CDR3 extends over 16 amino acids. Trimming took 1 base from V and 6 from J; bases not matched to a gene: 11. Germline V gene data show CDR1 as SGHVS and CDR2 as FQNEAQ.

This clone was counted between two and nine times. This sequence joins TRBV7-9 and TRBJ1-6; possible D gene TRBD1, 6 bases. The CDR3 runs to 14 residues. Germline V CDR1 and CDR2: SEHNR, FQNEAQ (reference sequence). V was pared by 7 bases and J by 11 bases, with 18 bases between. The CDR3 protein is CASTEGGLGAPLHF. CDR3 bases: TGTGCCAGCACCGAGGGGGGGTTAGGAGCACCCCTCCACTTT.

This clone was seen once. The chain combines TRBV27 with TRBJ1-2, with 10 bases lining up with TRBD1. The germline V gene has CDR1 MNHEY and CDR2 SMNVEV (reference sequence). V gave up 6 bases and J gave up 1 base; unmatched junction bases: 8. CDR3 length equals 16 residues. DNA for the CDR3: TGTGCCAGCAGACATTGGGACAGGGGCGATAACTATGGCTACACCTTC. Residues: CASRHWDRGDNYGYTF.

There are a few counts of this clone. CDR3 residues: CASSKDVRQGENQPQHF. CDR3 in DNA: TGTGCCAGCAGCAAAGATGTCCGGCAGGGGGAAAATCAGCCCCAGCATTTT. The genes are TRBV21-1 and TRBJ1-5; the table gives TRBD1 as D, unverified against the DNA. TRBV21-1 is classified as a pseudogene. This CDR3 has 17 amino acids.

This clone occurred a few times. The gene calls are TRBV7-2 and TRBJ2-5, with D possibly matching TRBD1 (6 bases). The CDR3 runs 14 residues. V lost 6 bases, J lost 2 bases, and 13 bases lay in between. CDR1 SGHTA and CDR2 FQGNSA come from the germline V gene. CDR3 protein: CASSKDRWQETQYF. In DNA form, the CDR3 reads TGTGCCAGCAGTAAAGACAGGTGGCAAGAGACCCAGTACTTC.

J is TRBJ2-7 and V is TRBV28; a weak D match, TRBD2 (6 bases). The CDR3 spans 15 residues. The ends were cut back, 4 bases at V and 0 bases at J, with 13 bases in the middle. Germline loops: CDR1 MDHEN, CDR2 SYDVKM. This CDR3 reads CASSSPGTHSYEQYF. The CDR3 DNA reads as TGTGCCAGCAGTTCTCCCGGGACTCACTCCTACGAGCAGTACTTC.

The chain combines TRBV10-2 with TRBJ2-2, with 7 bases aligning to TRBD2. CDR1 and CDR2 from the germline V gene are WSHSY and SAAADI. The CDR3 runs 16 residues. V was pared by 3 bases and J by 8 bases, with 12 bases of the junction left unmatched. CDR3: CASSEGTTSVAGELFF. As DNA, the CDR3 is TGCGCCAGCAGTGAAGGGACTACCTCAGTAGCTGGGGAGCTGTTTTTT.

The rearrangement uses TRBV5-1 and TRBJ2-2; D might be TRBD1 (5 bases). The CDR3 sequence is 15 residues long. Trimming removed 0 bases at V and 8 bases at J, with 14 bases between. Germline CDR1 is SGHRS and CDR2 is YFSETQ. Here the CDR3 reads CASSLELGRVGELFF. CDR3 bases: TGCGCCAGCAGCTTGGAATTGGGCAGGGTAGGGGAGCTGTTTTTT.

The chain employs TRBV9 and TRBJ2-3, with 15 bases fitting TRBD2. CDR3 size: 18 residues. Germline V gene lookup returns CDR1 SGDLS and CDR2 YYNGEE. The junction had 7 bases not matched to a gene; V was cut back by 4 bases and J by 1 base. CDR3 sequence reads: CASSSGLAGGLGTDTQYF. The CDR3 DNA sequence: TGTGCCAGCAGCTCCGGACTAGCGGGGGGGTTGGGCACAGATACGCAGTATTTT.

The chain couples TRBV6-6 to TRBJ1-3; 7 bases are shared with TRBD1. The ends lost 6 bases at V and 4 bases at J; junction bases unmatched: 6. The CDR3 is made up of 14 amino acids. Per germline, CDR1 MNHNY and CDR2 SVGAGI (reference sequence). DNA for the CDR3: TGTGCCAGCAGACCAACAGGGGAAGGAAACACCATATATTTT. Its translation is CASRPTGEGNTIYF.

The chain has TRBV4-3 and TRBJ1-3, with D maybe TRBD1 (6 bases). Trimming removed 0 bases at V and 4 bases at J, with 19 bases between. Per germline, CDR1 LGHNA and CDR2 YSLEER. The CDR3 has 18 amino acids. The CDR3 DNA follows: TGCGCCAGCAGCCAAGATACAGGGTGGTCGGTAGAGGGAAACACCATATATTTT. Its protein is CASSQDTGWSVEGNTIYF.

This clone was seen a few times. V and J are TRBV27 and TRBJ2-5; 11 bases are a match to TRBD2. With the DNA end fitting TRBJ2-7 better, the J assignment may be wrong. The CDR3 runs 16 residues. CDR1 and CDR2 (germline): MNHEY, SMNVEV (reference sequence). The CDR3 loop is CASSLEGTSGAYEQYF. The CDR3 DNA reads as TGTGCCAGCAGCTTAGAAGGGACTAGCGGCGCCTACGAGCAGTACTTC.

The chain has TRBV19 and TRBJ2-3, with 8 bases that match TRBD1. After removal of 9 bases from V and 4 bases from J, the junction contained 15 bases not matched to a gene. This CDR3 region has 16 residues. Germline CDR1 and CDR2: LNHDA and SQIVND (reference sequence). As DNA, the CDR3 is TGTGCCAGCCGAGATAGCCAGGGGGCGAAGTCAGATACGCAGTATTTT. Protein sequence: CASRDSQGAKSDTQYF.

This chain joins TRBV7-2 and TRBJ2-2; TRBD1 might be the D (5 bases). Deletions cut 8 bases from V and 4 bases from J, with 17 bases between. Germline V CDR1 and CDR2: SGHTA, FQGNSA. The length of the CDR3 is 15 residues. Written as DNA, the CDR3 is TGTGCCAGCCAAGGCAGGGTTGGGTCCACCGGGGAGCTGTTTTTT. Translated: CASQGRVGSTGELFF.